The 7 T cell receptor beta chains listed next were all sequenced from one sample in a study of T cells in narcolepsy. Sequencing was performed with immunoSEQ multiplex PCR; in TCRdb, only in-frame clones are kept and a portion is missing. This table holds around 32,000 clones, 82% found once. The sample consisted of CD45RA- memory CD4+ T cells from PBMCs. The receptors were sampled from a human donor with narcolepsy.

The V call is TRBV19, the J call TRBJ2-4, with a weak D call TRBD2 (6 bases). The CDR3 spans 15 residues. V was trimmed by 4 bases and J by 6 bases, leaving 16 bases between them. CDR1 LNHDA and CDR2 SQIVND come from the germline V gene (reference sequence). Written as DNA, the CDR3 is TGTGCCAGTAGTACCCCCGGGGCGGGATTAAACATTCAGTACTTC. Translation: CASSTPGAGLNIQYF.

This chain joins TRBV28 and TRBJ1-2; TRBD1 aligns across 7 bases. CDR3 size: 12 residues. J lost 5 bases, V lost 6 bases, and 3 bases had no gene match. Germline values: CDR1 MDHEN, CDR2 SYDVKM. In DNA form, the CDR3 reads TGTGCCAGCAGGACAGGGTTTTATGGCTACACCTTC. Protein product: CASRTGFYGYTF.

This clone is a singleton in its sample. The chain combines TRBV6-5 with TRBJ2-5; D gene uncertain. The ends were cut back, 10 bases at V and 14 bases at J, with 23 bases in the middle. CDR3 length equals 12 residues. The V gene's germline CDR1 is MNHEY and CDR2 SVGAGI. The CDR3 loop reads CATGARSSTTYF. Here the CDR3 DNA reads TGTGCCACCGGTGCAAGGTCCTCCACCACATACTTC.

The CDR3 loop is CASSNRGRPNEKLFF. Here the CDR3 DNA reads TGTGCCAGCAGCAACAGGGGCCGCCCTAATGAAAAACTGTTTTTT. V usage is TRBV2 and J usage is TRBJ1-4; TRBD1 matches at 7 bases. Trimming took 6 bases from V and 3 from J; bases not matched to a gene: 7. The CDR3 length is 15 residues. CDR1 is SNHLY, CDR2 FYNNEI, per germline.

Concerning this clone: This sample also contains other DNA sequences that code for the same CDR3. The rearrangement uses TRBV11-2 and TRBJ2-2; 12 bases align to TRBD2. V was clipped by 3 bases and J by 8 bases; unmatched bases: 7. Germline lookup yields CDR1 SGHAT and CDR2 FQNNGV. CDR3 length: 16 amino acids. CDR3 amino acids: CASSFLAGGGTGELFF. The DNA for the CDR3 is TGTGCCAGCAGCTTCCTAGCGGGAGGGGGAACTGGGGAGCTGTTTTTT. Combining the CDR3 with reference TRBV11-2 and TRBJ2-2 gives the whole variable domain EAGVAQSPRYKIIEKRQSVAFWCNPISGHATLYWYQQILGQGPKLLIQFQNNGVVDDSQLPKDRFSAERLKGVDSTLKIQPAKLEDSAVYLCASSFLAGGGTGELFFGEGSRLTVL.

This clone was observed a handful of times. The chain combines TRBV6-1 with TRBJ2-7, with 10 bases identical to TRBD2. This CDR3 is built from 14 residues. V lost 4 bases, J lost 6 bases, and 6 bases stayed unmatched. CDR1 and CDR2 from the germline V gene are MNHNS and SASEGT. CDR3 bases: TGTGCCAGCAGTGTATTAGCGGGAGGCTCCGAGCAGTACTTC. It yields the protein CASSVLAGGSEQYF.

The V call is TRBV11-2, the J call TRBJ2-3; 11 bases map to TRBD2. The V gene's germline CDR1 is SGHAT and CDR2 FQNNGV. This CDR3 region has 12 residues. With 5 bases clipped from V and 10 bases from J, the junction kept 2 bases outside the gene matches. In DNA, the CDR3 is TGTGCCAGCAGCCCGGGACTAGCGGCGCAGTATTTT. Protein product: CASSPGLAAQYF.